This TCR beta chain was obtained from a study of T cell repertoires in cytomegalovirus infection (dated by TCRdb to the late 2010s). In the study overall: Donor HLA type was relevant to the analysis, as public TCR beta signatures indicated carriage of CMV infection together with the matching HLA type. General findings and caveats noted by the study authors: In both this cohort and an independent roughly 400-donor cohort, the cumulative frequency of public TCR beta family members distinguished carriers of CMV infection plus the relevant HLA type. The ex vivo response was dominated by HLA-C-restricted CMV-specific TCR beta clonotypes, which also provided the single most frequent clonotype in two of eight donors.

To note about this clonotype: What antigen it recognizes has not been identified. Per-base quality was not reported, and no clone a single base away is much larger than it.

Sequencing relied on an Illumina HiSeq 1500. The raw public data were reprocessed by TCRdb itself: fastp quality trimming at Q25, MiXCR clonotype calling, in-frame beta chains only. Each entry is one CDR3 protein sequence, shown with its most common DNA and genes. This sample comprises hundreds of thousands of distinct CDR3 sequences, approximately 11% of them detected only once. More than 8.5% of the sample goes to the ten largest clones. Based on the germline V gene, the CDR1 and CDR2 sequences are SGHRS and YFSETQ. The V end loses 4 bases and the J end loses 8 bases, and a stretch of 16 bases separates them. From the cysteine up to the phenylalanine, the CDR3 has a length of 14 residues. The retained sequence is limited to the CDR3, 42 bases, with the frame set at the first base.

Sequences were obtained from PBMCs. The source is a human donor in good health (CMV status not recorded). Some clones in this sample may be carry-over from other donors' samples. The chain is assembled from TRBV5-1 and TRBJ2-4; TRBD2 is a possible D gene, resting on 6 matching bases. The base sequence is TGCGCCAGCAGCCTGCTGACTAGGGTTGACATTCAGTACTTC. It specifies CASSLLTRVDIQYF.